Shown below are 19 T cell receptor beta chains from a single sample sequenced in a study of shared clonotypes between healthy human individuals. Sequenced by immunoSEQ multiplex PCR; TCRdb stores in-frame clones only, minus some. The sample yields roughly 1 million clones, 65% to 80% seen once. The sample was memory CD4+ T cells sorted from blood. Subset specified: CD45RA-negative fraction. These receptors were taken from a young man in good health.

For this clone: Other nucleotide sequences from this sample produce the same CDR3. The chain couples TRBV5-1 to TRBJ2-3; 10 bases line up with TRBD2. The germline CDR1 and CDR2 sequences are SGHRS and YFSETQ. The CDR3 spans 15 residues. Trimming removed 4 bases from V and 1 base from J; junction bases left unmatched: 3. The CDR3 nucleotides are TGCGCCAGCAGCAGCCTAGCGGGGGGCACAGATACGCAGTATTTT. It codes for CASSSLAGGTDTQYF.

V and J are TRBV5-1 and TRBJ2-2; TRBD2 agrees at 9 bases. There are 16 residues in the CDR3. V gave up 7 bases and J gave up 4 bases; unmatched junction bases: 11. CDR1 is SGHRS and CDR2 is YFSETQ in the germline V gene. The CDR3, as DNA: TGCGCCAGCGGAGCGGGGGGTTTTGAGGCCACCGGGGAGCTGTTTTTT. Protein product: CASGAGGFEATGELFF.

For this clone: Other DNA sequences in this sample translate to the same CDR3. The gene calls are TRBV15 and TRBJ1-2; perhaps TRBD1 as D (6 bases). Germline V lookup: CDR1 LNHNV, CDR2 YYDKDF (reference sequence). The CDR3 length is 15 residues. The V and J ends lost 0 bases and 4 bases respectively, with 12 bases between them. Here the CDR3 DNA reads TGTGCCACCAGCAGAGAAACAGGGAGGGGCTATGGCTACACCTTC. This encodes CATSRETGRGYGYTF. The full variable domain, rest sourced from reference TRBV15 and TRBJ1-2, is DAMVIQNPRYQVTQFGKPVTLSCSQTLNHNVMYWYQQKSSQAPKLLFHYYDKDFNNEADTPDNFQSRRPNTSFCFLDIRSPGLGDTAMYLCATSRETGRGYGYTFGSGTRLTVV.

The genes are TRBV18 and TRBJ2-5; D remains ambiguous. This CDR3 contains 15 residues. V dropped 2 bases and J dropped 1 base, with 11 bases sitting between them. Germline V gene sequence: CDR1 KGHSH, CDR2 LQKENI. CDR3 residues: CASSPGERRQETQYF. The CDR3 DNA sequence: TGTGCCAGCTCACCAGGGGAACGGCGCCAAGAGACCCAGTACTTC.

The rearrangement joins TRBV25-1 to TRBJ1-1; TRBD1 is a possible D gene (6 bases). The CDR3 has 14 residues. The germline gives CDR1 MGHDK, CDR2 SYGVNS. Between the trimmed V and J ends, which lost 6 bases and 1 base, there was a span of 12 bases. The CDR3 coding sequence is TGTGCCAGCAGCCCGACAGGCTGGAACACTGAAGCTTTCTTT. Protein: CASSPTGWNTEAFF.

To note about this clone: A much larger clone differs from this one at a single base, so this may be a read error. Other DNA variants within this sample encode the same CDR3. V and J are TRBV4-1 and TRBJ2-3; 10 nucleotides agree with TRBD2. V trimming: 4 bases; J trimming: 1 base; junction bases outside the gene matches: 2. Germline lookup yields CDR1 MGHRA and CDR2 YSYEKL. CDR3 size: 15 residues. In nucleotides, the CDR3 is TGCGCCAGCAGCCCCGGACTAGCGGGCACAGATACGCAGTATTTT. It specifies CASSPGLAGTDTQYF.

The genes are TRBV5-1 and TRBJ2-1, with TRBD2 matching 7 bases. Germline V gives CDR1 SGHRS, CDR2 YFSETQ. V shed 0 bases and J 6 bases; nucleotides not matched to a gene: 9. The CDR3 extends over 16 amino acids. The CDR3 DNA follows: TGCGCCAGCAGCTTGGGGTCACTAGCGAGAGGCAATGAGCAGTTCTTC. It yields the protein CASSLGSLARGNEQFF.

This sequence joins TRBV19 and TRBJ2-5; 7 bases line up with TRBD2. This CDR3 has 14 amino acids. CDR1 is LNHDA, CDR2 SQIVND, per germline (reference sequence). The J segment lost 5 bases and the V segment lost 6 bases, leaving 9 bases of the junction unmatched. CDR3 region: CASSGTRGGETQYF. CDR3 DNA: TGTGCCAGTAGCGGTACTAGGGGAGGGGAGACCCAGTACTTC.

The chain joins TRBV5-1 to TRBJ2-5, with TRBD2 matching 8 bases. The germline gives CDR1 SGHRS, CDR2 YFSETQ. The trim removed 4 bases at V and 5 bases at J, leaving 10 bases unmatched. This CDR3 spans 15 amino acids. Written as DNA, the CDR3 is TGCGCCAGCAGCCCCGGGATAGCGGGGTCGGAGACCCAGTACTTC. Amino acids: CASSPGIAGSETQYF.

Remarks on this clone: This CDR3 is also generated by other DNA sequences in the sample. The chain has TRBV19 and TRBJ2-3; D is ambiguous. The CDR3 consists of 11 residues. The V gene lost 3 bases and the J gene lost 2 bases, with 0 bases spanning the gap. Germline V gene sequence: CDR1 LNHDA, CDR2 SQIVND (reference sequence). In DNA form, the CDR3 reads TGTGCCAGTAGTATCACAGATACGCAGTATTTT. Protein: CASSITDTQYF.

A note on this clone: A much bigger clone sits one base away, suggesting this may be a read error. The same CDR3 can be traced to other DNA sequences in this sample. This sequence joins TRBV19 and TRBJ2-1; tentatively, D is TRBD1 (6 bases). The V end was cut by 0 bases, the J end by 2 bases, with 8 bases between. Germline assignment: CDR1 LNHDA and CDR2 SQIVND (reference sequence). The CDR3 is made up of 15 amino acids. Here the CDR3 DNA reads TGTGCCAGTAGTATAGAGGGGACAACCTACAATGAGCAGTTCTTC. This translates into CASSIEGTTYNEQFF.

The genes are TRBV27 and TRBJ2-3; TRBD2 matches at 11 bases. CDR3 length equals 18 residues. CDR1 and CDR2 from the germline V gene are MNHEY and SMNVEV (reference sequence). J gave up 2 bases and V 6 bases, and 13 bases lay outside the gene matches. CDR3 in amino acids: CASRGWGLAEWDTDTQYF. The CDR3 region has the DNA TGTGCCAGCAGGGGCTGGGGACTAGCGGAGTGGGACACAGATACGCAGTATTTT.

The V call is TRBV19, the J call TRBJ2-1, with D possibly matching TRBD1 (7 bases). The germline V gene encodes CDR1 LNHDA and CDR2 SQIVND (reference sequence). The ends were cut back, 3 bases at V and 4 bases at J, with 13 bases in the middle. The CDR3 is 15 residues long. CDR3 bases: TGTGCCAGTAGTATTGGAGGGGGCCATTACAATGAGCAGTTCTTC. Translated: CASSIGGGHYNEQFF.

The count of this clone is one. The chain has TRBV6-6 and TRBJ2-7; D uncertain. CDR1 is MNHNY, CDR2 SVGAGI, per germline (reference sequence). With 6 bases removed from V and 4 bases from J, the gap between germline ends came to 13 bases. There are 13 residues in the CDR3. In nucleotides, the CDR3 is TGTGCCAGCAGCCTCGGACCAGCGTACGAGCAGTACTTC. It translates to CASSLGPAYEQYF.

This clone was seen just once. V is TRBV30 and J is TRBJ2-7, with TRBD2 matching over 16 bases. Unmatched junction bases numbered 12, after V lost 4 bases and J lost 6 bases. Germline loops: CDR1 GTSNPN, CDR2 SVGIG (reference sequence). This CDR3 is built from 17 residues. The CDR3 region is CAWKLGLAGGFRSEQYF. CDR3 DNA: TGTGCCTGGAAATTGGGACTAGCGGGAGGGTTTCGATCCGAGCAGTACTTC.

The CDR3 sequence: CASSQTGQGTHEQYF. The CDR3, as DNA: TGTGCCAGCAGCCAAACTGGACAGGGGACGCACGAGCAGTACTTC. V usage is TRBV28 and J usage is TRBJ2-7, with 9 bases identical to TRBD1. The ends lost 6 bases at V and 5 bases at J; junction bases unmatched: 11. The CDR3 loop spans 15 amino acids. CDR1 is MDHEN, CDR2 SYDVKM, per germline.

The chain employs TRBV28 and TRBJ1-1; 7 bases agree with TRBD1. Germline trimming cut 4 bases from V and 1 base from J; bases unmatched to any gene: 9. The CDR3 sequence is 16 residues long. CDR1 and CDR2 (germline): MDHEN, SYDVKM. CDR3 DNA: TGTGCCAGCAGTTACAGGGGCCAAGGACCGAACACTGAAGCTTTCTTT. Its translation is CASSYRGQGPNTEAFF.

The chain is built from TRBV2 and TRBJ2-5, with D perhaps TRBD1 (6 bases). Germline-derived CDR1 and CDR2 are SNHLY and FYNNEI. Trimming stripped 5 bases from V and 2 bases from J, with 9 bases between. The CDR3 loop spans 13 amino acids. The CDR3 region is CASSYREQETQYF. CDR3 bases: TGTGCCAGCAGTTACAGGGAACAAGAGACCCAGTACTTC. The full variable domain, completed using reference TRBV2 and TRBJ2-5, is EPEVTQTPSHQVTQMGQEVILRCVPISNHLYFYWYRQILGQKVEFLVSFYNNEISEKSEIFDDQFSVERPDGSNFTLKIRSTKLEDSAMYFCASSYREQETQYFGPGTRLLVL.

The chain has TRBV7-8 and TRBJ2-6; 10 bases match TRBD2. Unmatched junction bases numbered 2, after V lost 5 bases and J lost 1 base. The CDR3 has 16 amino acids. The germline gives CDR1 SGHVS, CDR2 FQNEAQ. The CDR3 sequence is CASSPSGGSGANVLTF. The CDR3 bases are TGTGCCAGCAGCCCTAGCGGGGGATCTGGGGCCAACGTCCTGACTTTC.